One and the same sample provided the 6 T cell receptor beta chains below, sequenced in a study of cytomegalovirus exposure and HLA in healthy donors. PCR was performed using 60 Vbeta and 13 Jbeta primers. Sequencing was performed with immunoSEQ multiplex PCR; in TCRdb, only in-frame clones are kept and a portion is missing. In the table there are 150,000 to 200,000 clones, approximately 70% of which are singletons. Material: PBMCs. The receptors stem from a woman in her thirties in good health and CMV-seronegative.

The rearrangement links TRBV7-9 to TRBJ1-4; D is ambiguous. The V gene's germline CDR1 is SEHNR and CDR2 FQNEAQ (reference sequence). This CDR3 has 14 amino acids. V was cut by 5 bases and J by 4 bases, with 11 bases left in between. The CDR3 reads CASSEAGVNEKLFF. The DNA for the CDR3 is TGTGCCAGCAGCGAGGCCGGGGTTAATGAAAAACTGTTTTTT. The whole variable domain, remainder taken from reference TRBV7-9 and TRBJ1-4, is DTGVSQNPRHKITKRGQNVTFRCDPISEHNRLYWYRQTLGQGPEFLTYFQNEAQLEKSRLLSDRFSAERPKGSFSTLEIQRTEQGDSAMYLCASSEAGVNEKLFFGSGTQLSVL.

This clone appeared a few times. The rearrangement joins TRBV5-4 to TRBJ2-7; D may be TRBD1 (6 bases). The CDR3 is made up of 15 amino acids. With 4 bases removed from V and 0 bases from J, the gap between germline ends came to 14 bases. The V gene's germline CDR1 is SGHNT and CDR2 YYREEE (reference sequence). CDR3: CASSRTAGSSYEQYF. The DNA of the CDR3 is TGTGCCAGCAGCCGGACAGCCGGTAGCTCCTACGAGCAGTACTTC.

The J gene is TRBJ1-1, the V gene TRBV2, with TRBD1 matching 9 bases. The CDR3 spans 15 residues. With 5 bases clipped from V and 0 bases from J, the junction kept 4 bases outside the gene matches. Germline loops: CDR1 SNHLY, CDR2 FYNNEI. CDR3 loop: CASSQDRGVNTEAFF. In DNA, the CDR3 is TGTGCCAGCAGTCAAGACAGGGGGGTGAACACTGAAGCTTTCTTT. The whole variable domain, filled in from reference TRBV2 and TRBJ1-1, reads EPEVTQTPSHQVTQMGQEVILRCVPISNHLYFYWYRQILGQKVEFLVSFYNNEISEKSEIFDDQFSVERPDGSNFTLKIRSTKLEDSAMYFCASSQDRGVNTEAFFGQGTRLTVV.

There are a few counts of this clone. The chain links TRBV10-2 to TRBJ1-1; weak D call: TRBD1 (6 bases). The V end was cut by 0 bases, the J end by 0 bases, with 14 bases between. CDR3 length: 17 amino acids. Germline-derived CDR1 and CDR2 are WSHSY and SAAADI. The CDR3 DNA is TGCGCCAGCAGTGAGTCTAAACTGACAGGTATGAACACTGAAGCTTTCTTT. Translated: CASSESKLTGMNTEAFF.

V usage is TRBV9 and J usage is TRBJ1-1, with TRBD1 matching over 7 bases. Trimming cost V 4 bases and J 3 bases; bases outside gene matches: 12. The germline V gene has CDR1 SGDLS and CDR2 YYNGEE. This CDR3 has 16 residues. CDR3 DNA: TGTGCCAGCAGCTCCCCCCGGGACAGAGGAGACACTGAAGCTTTCTTT. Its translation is CASSSPRDRGDTEAFF.

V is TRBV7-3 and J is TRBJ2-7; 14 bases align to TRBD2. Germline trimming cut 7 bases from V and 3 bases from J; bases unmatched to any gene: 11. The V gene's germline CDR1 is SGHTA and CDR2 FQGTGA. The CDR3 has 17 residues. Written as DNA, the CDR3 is TGTGCCAGCAACTTGGGGACTAGCGGGAGTTCGGTCTACGAGCAGTACTTC. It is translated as CASNLGTSGSSVYEQYF.